This T cell receptor beta chain was identified in a study of cytomegalovirus exposure and HLA in healthy donors. The PCR contained 60 Vbeta and 13 Jbeta primers. Sequencing used immunoSEQ multiplex PCR; TCRdb keeps in-frame clones, though not all of them. The table records 100,000 to 150,000 clones, around 74% of them present only once. CDR1 is SEHNR and CDR2 is FQNEAQ in the germline V gene (reference sequence). The CDR3 length is 15 residues. Trimming removed 5 bases from V and 8 bases from J, with 21 bases in between. Comment on this clone: The antigen remains unidentified.

Study conclusions and caveats: Roughly even sequencing depth across donors was the assumption behind the presence/absence analyses.

Sequencing was performed on PBMCs. The TCR sequence derives from a man in his forties in good health and CMV-seropositive. The rearrangement uses TRBV7-9 and TRBJ1-1, with a tentative D call TRBD1 (5 bases). The CDR3 region is CASSPAGREHPEAFF. The CDR3 nucleotides are TGTGCCAGCAGCCCTGCGGGGCGTGAACACCCCGAAGCTTTCTTT.